The sequence of this T cell receptor (beta chain) was determined in a study of blood T cells in healthy people across ages. Turning to the study itself: About one barcoded beta molecule was captured per two T cells (by template switching).

Findings and limits, study-wide: Researchers report that TCR beta diversity correlated strongly with naive T cell percentage.

The CDR3 spans 16 residues. Germline V gene sequence: CDR1 SGHRS, CDR2 YFSETQ. Trimming cost V 2 bases and J 5 bases; bases outside gene matches: 6. A J-beta primer mix and a sample-barcoded 5' primer were used in a second PCR of about 6 to 12 cycles. Through a template-switch adaptor with 12 random nucleotides, each cDNA molecule received a tag. TCRdb processed the 5' RACE reads anew with MiXCR; each CDR3 protein has one entry. The repertoire holds around 1,900,000 distinct CDR3 sequences, with more than 35% as singletons. Of note for this clonotype: Its antigen is unknown.

V usage is TRBV5-1 and J usage is TRBJ2-1; 11 positions match TRBD2. Sequences were obtained from blood. The TCR originated in a human donor in good health. CDR3 residues: CASSFDSGGANNEQFF. Written as DNA, the CDR3 is TGCGCCAGCAGCTTTGATAGCGGGGGGGCTAACAATGAGCAGTTCTTC.